A selection of T cell receptor beta chains follows, all from one sample in a study of cytomegalovirus exposure and HLA in healthy donors. The repertoire was sequenced with immunoSEQ multiplex PCR; TCRdb's copy has only in-frame clones and lacks some. The sample lists fewer than 200,000 clones, roughly 86% occurring once. The sequenced sample was PBMCs. Receptor source: a woman under 30 in good health and CMV-seropositive. Each CDR3 is given without its conserved first and last residue. Each record gives: J gene, clone size, V gene, CDR3 protein. Clone sizes are given selectively: once, few, many, or a class where the clone is expanded.

j_gene: TRBJ2-1
abundance: -
v_gene: TRBV5-1
CDR3aa: ASSLVLVGGKGNEQF

j_gene: TRBJ1-4
abundance: once
v_gene: TRBV2
CDR3aa: ASRRTYGGSGSYEKLF

j_gene: TRBJ2-6
abundance: -
v_gene: TRBV6-1
CDR3aa: ASSERESGANVLT

j_gene: TRBJ2-5
abundance: -
v_gene: TRBV7-7
CDR3aa: ASSWAGQETQY

j_gene: TRBJ2-3
abundance: -
v_gene: TRBV5-1
CDR3aa: ASSETRATDTQY

j_gene: TRBJ2-7
abundance: -
v_gene: TRBV5-1
CDR3aa: ASSRGQGIYEQY

j_gene: TRBJ1-2
abundance: -
v_gene: TRBV7-8
CDR3aa: ASIPLGDSYGYT

j_gene: TRBJ1-1
abundance: -
v_gene: TRBV18
CDR3aa: ASSPGQNTEAF

j_gene: TRBJ1-1
abundance: -
v_gene: TRBV9
CDR3aa: ASSVDPGAGTEAF

j_gene: TRBJ2-3
abundance: -
v_gene: TRBV7-3
CDR3aa: ASSQDSTDTQY

j_gene: TRBJ1-2
abundance: -
v_gene: TRBV12-5
CDR3aa: ASGSPPYGYT

j_gene: TRBJ2-7
abundance: -
v_gene: TRBV11-3
CDR3aa: ASSLGWSGDPYEQY

j_gene: TRBJ2-5
abundance: -
v_gene: TRBV7-2
CDR3aa: ASSLVAGGPSIGQETQY

j_gene: TRBJ1-1
abundance: once
v_gene: TRBV6-1
CDR3aa: ASIRGQGYTEAF

j_gene: TRBJ2-5
abundance: -
v_gene: TRBV10-2
CDR3aa: ASSYGKETQY

j_gene: TRBJ2-3
abundance: once
v_gene: TRBV6-5
CDR3aa: ASSLAGEKDTQY

j_gene: TRBJ2-3
abundance: -
v_gene: TRBV9
CDR3aa: ASSVGSSGATDTQY